Below are 19 T cell receptor beta chains sequenced from a single sample in a study of control samples from healthy donors and cancer patients. Only in-frame clones appear in the TCRdb table, and some are missing; sequencing was by immunoSEQ multiplex PCR. The sample holds about 98,000 clones, about 79% seen once. The specimen was blood. These receptors were collected from a woman aged 25-40 years in good health.

The chain couples TRBV11-2 to TRBJ2-1; D possibly corresponds to TRBD1 (5 bases). V was clipped by 3 bases and J by 1 base, with 7 bases between them. Germline CDR1 SGHAT, CDR2 FQNNGV. The CDR3 spans 14 residues. The chain's CDR3 is CASSFRGSYNEQFF. CDR3 DNA: TGTGCCAGCAGCTTTAGGGGTTCCTACAATGAGCAGTTCTTC.

In this sample, this clone turned up a few times. This chain connects TRBV13 to TRBJ2-1; D is uncertain. The CDR3 sequence is 14 residues long. Germline-derived CDR1 and CDR2 are PRHDT and FYEKMQ (reference sequence). V lost 5 bases and J lost 0, with 8 bases in between. The CDR3 nucleotides are TGTGCCAGCAGCAACCGGGTCTCCTACAATGAGCAGTTCTTC. It yields the protein CASSNRVSYNEQFF.

The chain recombines TRBV19 with TRBJ1-5; no firm D call. This CDR3 has 13 residues. Trimming shortened V by 5 bases and J by 3 bases, and 8 bases separated the two germline ends. CDR1 and CDR2 from the germline V gene are LNHDA and SQIVND (reference sequence). The CDR3 spells CASSFGTNQPQHF. The CDR3 DNA is TGTGCCAGTAGTTTCGGTACCAATCAGCCCCAGCATTTT.

A single count supports this clone. The V call is TRBV18, the J call TRBJ1-5, with a possible D match to TRBD1 (6 bases). The CDR3 is made up of 15 amino acids. The V gene's germline CDR1 is KGHSH and CDR2 LQKENI. V was cut by 3 bases and J by 4 bases, with 13 bases left in between. In DNA form, the CDR3 reads TGTGCCAGCTCACCGCTTAGGACAGAGAATCAGCCCCAGCATTTT. This translates into CASSPLRTENQPQHF.

This clone was found a few times. The chain is built from TRBV20-1 and TRBJ1-2; D call uncertain. The CDR3 spans 13 residues. Per the germline V gene, CDR1 is DFQATT and CDR2 is SNEGSKA (reference sequence). V dropped 3 bases and J dropped 5 bases, with 13 bases sitting between them. CDR3 in amino acids: CSASDGVRYGYTF. CDR3 coding DNA: TGCAGTGCTAGTGATGGTGTACGATATGGCTACACCTTC.

V usage is TRBV11-2 and J usage is TRBJ2-5; D gene uncertain. The CDR3 sequence is 14 residues long. The germline V and J ends were trimmed by 1 base and 5 bases, with 11 bases remaining between them. Germline V CDR1 and CDR2: SGHAT, FQNNGV. The CDR3 bases are TGTGCCAGCAGCTTAGCTTCCGAGCGCGAGACCCAGTACTTC. It codes for CASSLASERETQYF.

V usage is TRBV7-2 and J usage is TRBJ2-3; 9 positions agree with TRBD2. Germline values: CDR1 SGHTA, CDR2 FQGNSA. The CDR3 consists of 16 residues. After removal of 5 bases from V and 5 bases from J, the junction contained 11 bases not matched to a gene. CDR3 sequence (DNA): TGTGCCAGCAGCCTTCAAGGGACTAGCTCTATAGATACGCAGTATTTT. It specifies CASSLQGTSSIDTQYF.

The chain is built from TRBV5-1 and TRBJ2-5, with 9 bases aligning to TRBD1. The J segment lost 4 bases and the V segment lost 4 bases, leaving 8 bases of the junction unmatched. The CDR3 sequence is 15 residues long. Germline assignment: CDR1 SGHRS and CDR2 YFSETQ. CDR3 coding DNA: TGCGCCAGCAGCGGGGGGGACAGGGCTCCAGAGACCCAGTACTTC. Translated: CASSGGDRAPETQYF.

The J gene is TRBJ2-7, the V gene TRBV12-3 or TRBV12-4, with no clear D. The CDR3 covers 11 residues. The V end was cut by 1 base, the J end by 7 bases, with 5 bases between. The CDR3 nucleotides read TGTGCCAGCAGTTTAGGGATTGAGCAGTACTTC. Translated: CASSLGIEQYF.

The chain couples TRBV12-5 to TRBJ2-6; a possible D gene is TRBD1 (5 bases). The CDR3 contains 14 residues. Looked up from germline, CDR1 is LGHNT and CDR2 is FRNRAP. Trimming cost V 5 bases and J 0 bases, with 5 bases left between them. CDR3 protein: CASGRGSGANVLTF. In DNA, the CDR3 is TGTGCTAGTGGTAGGGGCTCTGGGGCCAACGTCCTGACTTTC.

V gene TRBV19 combines with J gene TRBJ2-3; D gene ambiguous. Trimming shortened V by 1 base and J by 3 bases, and 14 bases separated the two germline ends. The CDR3 totals 16 residues. CDR1 and CDR2 from the germline V gene are LNHDA and SQIVND (reference sequence). The CDR3 nucleotides read TGTGCCAGTAGTATAGGAATCCACGGAAAAACAGATACGCAGTATTTT. Protein product: CASSIGIHGKTDTQYF.

V usage is TRBV5-1 and J usage is TRBJ1-4; perhaps TRBD1 as D (5 bases). The CDR3 is 16 residues long. CDR1 SGHRS and CDR2 YFSETQ come from the germline V gene. V lost 2 bases, J lost 4 bases, and 15 bases lay in between. This CDR3 reads CASSLKGAYNNEKLFF. The CDR3 nucleotides read TGCGCCAGCAGCTTAAAAGGGGCCTATAATAATGAAAAACTGTTTTTT.

The chain couples TRBV6-1 to TRBJ2-5; 11 bases line up with TRBD2. With V trimmed by 3 bases and J by 4 bases, 7 bases remained unmatched. The germline V gene encodes CDR1 MNHNS and CDR2 SASEGT. The CDR3 consists of 16 residues. CDR3 sequence: CASSERRLAGPETQYF. The CDR3 bases are TGTGCCAGCAGTGAGCGTAGACTAGCGGGGCCAGAGACCCAGTACTTC.

This chain uses TRBV5-5 with TRBJ1-1, with a weak D call TRBD1 (6 bases). The germline CDR1 and CDR2 sequences are SGHKS and YYEKEE (reference sequence). The CDR3 extends over 15 amino acids. Deletions cut 6 bases from V and 0 bases from J, with 15 bases between. Here the CDR3 reads CASNRGAPVNTEAFF. In DNA form, the CDR3 reads TGTGCCAGCAACCGGGGGGCTCCAGTGAACACTGAAGCTTTCTTT. Full variable domain (outside the CDR3, taken from reference TRBV5-5 and TRBJ1-1): DAGVTQSPTHLIKTRGQQVTLRCSPISGHKSVSWYQQVLGQGPQFIFQYYEKEERGRGNFPDRFSARQFPNYSSELNVNALLLGDSALYLCASNRGAPVNTEAFFGQGTRLTVV.

The sample holds a few counts of this clone. V is TRBV5-4 and J is TRBJ2-7; 12 positions match TRBD2. This CDR3 region has 14 residues. Trimming cost V 4 bases and J 4 bases; bases outside gene matches: 3. Germline V lookup: CDR1 SGHNT, CDR2 YYREEE (reference sequence). The CDR3 loop reads CASSVTSGGYEQYF. The CDR3 DNA reads TGTGCCAGCAGCGTCACTAGCGGGGGGTACGAGCAGTACTTC.

As regards this clone: Its ends do not fully match the called genes, so a read error is possible. The rearrangement joins TRBV7-7 to TRBJ2-1, with D hard to call. The CDR3 is 15 residues long. The germline CDR1 and CDR2 sequences are SSHAT and FNYEAQ (reference sequence). CDR3 loop: CASSLVDNAYNEQFF. The CDR3 nucleotides are TGTGCTAGCAGCTTAGTGGATAATGCCTACAATGAGCAGTTCTTC.

The chain couples TRBV18 to TRBJ2-7; tentative D call: TRBD1 (5 bases). This CDR3 is built from 13 residues. Germline lookup yields CDR1 KGHSH and CDR2 LQKENI. Trimming shortened V by 5 bases and J by 4 bases, and 12 bases separated the two germline ends. CDR3 region: CASSEHQGYEQYF. The CDR3 DNA sequence: TGTGCCAGCTCAGAACACCAGGGATACGAGCAGTACTTC.

The table lists this clone with a few counts. The gene calls are TRBV3-1 (or the pseudogene TRBV3-2) and TRBJ2-1; no clear D gene. The CDR3 totals 13 residues. The germline gives CDR1 LGHDT, CDR2 YNNKEL (reference sequence). The ends were cut back, 2 bases at V and 6 bases at J, with 8 bases in the middle. CDR3 DNA: TGTGCCAGCAGCCAATCTGTCCTCAATGAGCAGTTCTTC. Encoded protein: CASSQSVLNEQFF.

The V gene is TRBV6-5, the J gene TRBJ2-3; 11 bases map to TRBD2. The CDR3 is 15 amino acids. Germline V gene sequence: CDR1 MNHEY, CDR2 SVGAGI. V shed 6 bases, J shed 0 bases, and the junction held 2 bases outside the gene matches. In nucleotides, the CDR3 is TGTGCCAGCAGGCGACTAGCGGGGAGCACAGATACGCAGTATTTT. Amino acids: CASRRLAGSTDTQYF.